Listed here is a single TCR beta chain. What it recognizes is unknown. The data derive from a study of cytomegalovirus exposure and HLA in healthy donors. Germline V gene data show CDR1 as LGHNT and CDR2 as FRNRAP. The CDR3 spans 15 residues. V shed 1 base and J 10 bases; nucleotides not matched to a gene: 9. Primers: 60 Vbeta forward and 13 Jbeta reverse. This table comes from immunoSEQ multiplex PCR, and its TCRdb copy is limited to in-frame clones, with some not included. The table records around 150,000 clones, about 75% of them present only once. Study-level findings and limits: Later analysis identified several of the most significant clusters that appeared linked to common viral pathogens. An analysis that came later showed most CMV-associated TCR beta chains appearing HLA-restricted. Another analysis was done later, and it associated over 15,000 TCR beta sequences with HLA alleles at 0.05 false discovery rate.

The clonotype comes from a male donor in good health and CMV-seronegative. The specimen was PBMCs. V and J are TRBV12-5 and TRBJ2-1; 8 bases agree with TRBD1. The CDR3: CASGLATYGQGEQFF. In nucleotides, the CDR3 is TGTGCTAGTGGTTTGGCCACGTACGGACAGGGAGAGCAGTTCTTC.